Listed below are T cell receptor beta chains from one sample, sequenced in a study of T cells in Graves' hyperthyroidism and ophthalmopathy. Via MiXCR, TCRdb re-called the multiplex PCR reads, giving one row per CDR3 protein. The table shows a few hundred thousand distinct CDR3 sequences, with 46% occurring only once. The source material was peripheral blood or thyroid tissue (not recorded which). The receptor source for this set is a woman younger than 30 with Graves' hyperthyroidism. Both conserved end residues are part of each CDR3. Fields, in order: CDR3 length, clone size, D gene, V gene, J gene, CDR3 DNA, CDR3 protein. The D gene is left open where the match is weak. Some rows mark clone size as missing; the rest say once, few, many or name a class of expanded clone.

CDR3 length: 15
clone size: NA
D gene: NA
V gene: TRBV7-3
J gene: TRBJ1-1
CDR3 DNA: TGTGCCAGCAGCCTACCGGGACTAGCGGACAATGAAGCTTTCTTT
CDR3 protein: CASSLPGLADNEAFF

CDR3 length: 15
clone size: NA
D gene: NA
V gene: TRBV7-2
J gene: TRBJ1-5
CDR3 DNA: TGTGCCAGCAGCTTAGATTTGGGTTTTCGGCAGCCCCAGCATTTT
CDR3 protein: CASSLDLGFRQPQHF

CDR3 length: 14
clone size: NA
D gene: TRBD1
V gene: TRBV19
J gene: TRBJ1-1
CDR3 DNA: TGTGCCAGTGACACGGACAGGGTAGGCGCTGAAGCTTTCTTT
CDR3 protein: CASDTDRVGAEAFF

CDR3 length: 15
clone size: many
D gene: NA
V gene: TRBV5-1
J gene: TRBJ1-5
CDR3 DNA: TGTGCCAGCAGTCTCGAGGGGGTCGGCAATCAGCCCCAGCATTTT
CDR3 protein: CASSLEGVGNQPQHF

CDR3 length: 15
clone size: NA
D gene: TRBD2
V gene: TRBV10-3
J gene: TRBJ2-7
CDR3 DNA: TGTGCCAGCAGTGGATATAGCGGGAGTAGGGACGAGCAGTACTTC
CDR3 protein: CASSGYSGSRDEQYF

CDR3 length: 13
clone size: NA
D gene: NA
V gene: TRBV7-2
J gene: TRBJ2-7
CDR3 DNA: TGTGCCAGCAGAGCCGGACAGAACTACGAGCAGTACTTC
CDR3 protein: CASRAGQNYEQYF

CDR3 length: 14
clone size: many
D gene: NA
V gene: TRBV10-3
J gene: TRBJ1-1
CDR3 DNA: TGTGCCATCAGTGAGGCTCGGGAATTTGGTGAAGCTTTCTTT
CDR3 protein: CAISEAREFGEAFF

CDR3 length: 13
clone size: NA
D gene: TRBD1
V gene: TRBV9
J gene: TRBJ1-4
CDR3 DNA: TGTGCCAGCACCGGGACAGGGGATGAAAAACTGTTTTTT
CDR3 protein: CASTGTGDEKLFF

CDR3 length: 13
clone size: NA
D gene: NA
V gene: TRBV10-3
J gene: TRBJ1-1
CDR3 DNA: TGTGCCACCACCGGACAGATGAACACTGAAGCTTTCTTT
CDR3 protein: CATTGQMNTEAFF

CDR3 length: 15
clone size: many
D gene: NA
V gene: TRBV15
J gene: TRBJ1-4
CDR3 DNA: TGTGCCACCAGCTTCCGCGATACGAAGAATGAAAAACTGTTTTTT
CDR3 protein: CATSFRDTKNEKLFF

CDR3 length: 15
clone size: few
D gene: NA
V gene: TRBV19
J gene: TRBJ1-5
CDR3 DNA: TGTGCCAGTAGTGTCCGGGACACGGTTTTTCAGCCCCAGCATTTT
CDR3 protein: CASSVRDTVFQPQHF

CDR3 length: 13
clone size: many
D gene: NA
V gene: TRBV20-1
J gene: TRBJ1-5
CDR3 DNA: TGCAGTGCTAGTCCATTGGGGGATCAGCCCCAGCATTTT
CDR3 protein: CSASPLGDQPQHF

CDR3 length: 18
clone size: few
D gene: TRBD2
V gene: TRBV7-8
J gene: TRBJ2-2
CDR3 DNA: TGTGCCAGCAGCTTAGGGGGTAGCGGGAGGGCGATCACCGGGGAGCTGTTTTTT
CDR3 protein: CASSLGGSGRAITGELFF

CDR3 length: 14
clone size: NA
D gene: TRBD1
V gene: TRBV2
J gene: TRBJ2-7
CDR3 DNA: TGTGCCAGCACTTCCGGGACAGCACTCTACGAGCAGTACTTC
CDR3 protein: CASTSGTALYEQYF

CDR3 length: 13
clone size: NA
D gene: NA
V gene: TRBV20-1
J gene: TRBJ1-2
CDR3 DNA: TGCAGTGCTGGAGAAGGGGCCAGCTATGGCTACACCTTC
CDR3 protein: CSAGEGASYGYTF

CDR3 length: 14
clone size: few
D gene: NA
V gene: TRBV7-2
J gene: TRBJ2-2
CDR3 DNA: TGTGCCAGCAGCCCCTACTACAACACCGGGGAGCTGTTTTTT
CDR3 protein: CASSPYYNTGELFF

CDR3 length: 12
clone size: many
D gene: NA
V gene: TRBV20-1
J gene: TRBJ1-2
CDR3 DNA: TGCAGTGCTAGGACTGGACACTCTGGCTACACCTTC
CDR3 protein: CSARTGHSGYTF

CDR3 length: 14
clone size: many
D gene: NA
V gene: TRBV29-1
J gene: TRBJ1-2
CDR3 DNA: TGCAGCGTTGACGTTAGGGGTCGCGACTATGGCTACACCTTC
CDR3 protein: CSVDVRGRDYGYTF

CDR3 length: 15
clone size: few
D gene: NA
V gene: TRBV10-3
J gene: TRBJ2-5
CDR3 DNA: TGTGCCAGCAGTTACCAGGACGTCCTAGGCGAGACCCAGTACTTC
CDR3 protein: CASSYQDVLGETQYF

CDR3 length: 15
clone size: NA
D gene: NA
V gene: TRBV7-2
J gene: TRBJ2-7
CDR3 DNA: TGTGCCAGCAGCTTAGCCGGCAGGGACCCCTACGAGCAGTACTTC
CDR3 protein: CASSLAGRDPYEQYF

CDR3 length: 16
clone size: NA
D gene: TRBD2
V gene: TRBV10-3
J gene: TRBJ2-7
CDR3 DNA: TGTGCCAGCCGGCCGGGACAACACACCGGGAGGGACGAGCAGTACTTC
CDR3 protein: CASRPGQHTGRDEQYF

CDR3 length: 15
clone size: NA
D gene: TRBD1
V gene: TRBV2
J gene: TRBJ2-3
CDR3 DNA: TGTGCCAGCATCGATGGGACAGGCGGCACAGATACGCAGTATTTT
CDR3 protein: CASIDGTGGTDTQYF

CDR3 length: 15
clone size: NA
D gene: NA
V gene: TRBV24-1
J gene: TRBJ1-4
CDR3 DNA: TGTGCCACCAGTGCTAGGGACGGACAAAATGAAAAACTGTTTTTT
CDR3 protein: CATSARDGQNEKLFF

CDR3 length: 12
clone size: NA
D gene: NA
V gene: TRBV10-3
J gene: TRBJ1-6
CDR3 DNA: TGTGCCTCGACGGGACCGGGTTCACCCCTCCACTTT
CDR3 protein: CASTGPGSPLHF

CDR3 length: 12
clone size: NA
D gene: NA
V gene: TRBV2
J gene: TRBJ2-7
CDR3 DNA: TGTGCCAGCAGGACATACCCCTACGAGCAGTACTTC
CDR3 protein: CASRTYPYEQYF

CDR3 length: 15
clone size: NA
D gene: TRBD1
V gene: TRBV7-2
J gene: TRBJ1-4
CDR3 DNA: TGTGCCAGCAGGAACTCCGGGACAGGGGTTGAAAAACTGTTTTTT
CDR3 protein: CASRNSGTGVEKLFF

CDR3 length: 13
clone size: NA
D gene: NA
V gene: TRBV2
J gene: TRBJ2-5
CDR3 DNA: TGTGCCAGCAGCACGGACAACCAAGAGATCCAGTACTTC
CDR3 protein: CASSTDNQEIQYF

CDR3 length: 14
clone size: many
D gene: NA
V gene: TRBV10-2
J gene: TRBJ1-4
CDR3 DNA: TGCGCCAGCAGGGACTCTTTGAGGACTGAAAAACTGTTTTTT
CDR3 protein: CASRDSLRTEKLFF